This T cell receptor beta chain was retrieved from a study of CD8+ T cells in alopecia areata. Looking at the study overall: Each day, treated patients took oral tofacitinib twice, at 5 to 10 mg per dose. Study-wide points: Many expanded lesional clones persisted in scalp and blood during tofacitinib. With just one nonresponder, it is still uncertain whether baseline CD8+ expansion relates to response.

This clone was seen a single time. Its target is not known. The germline V and J ends were trimmed by 5 bases and 7 bases, with 8 bases remaining between them. This CDR3 comprises 11 residues. Germline loops: CDR1 SGHNT, CDR2 YENEEA. Extraction of RNA preceded its reverse transcription into cDNA, which served as the sequencing template. Profiled with immunoSEQ multiplex PCR; TCRdb holds only in-frame clones, not every one. The table has 5,600 or so clones, over 60% seen once. Treatment specified: oral pan-JAK inhibitor, 5-10 mg twice daily. Collection of lesional scalp punch biopsies and peripheral blood was performed in alopecia areata patients.

The V and J genes are TRBV11-3 and TRBJ1-1; D is uncertain. This clonotype was obtained from a human donor with alopecia areata. The input for sequencing was skin, taken at week 24, from a patient treated with tofacitinib. CDR3 loop: CASSAGNEAFF. In nucleotides, the CDR3 is TGTGCCAGCAGCGCTGGAAATGAAGCTTTCTTT.